This T cell receptor (beta chain) came from a study of shared clonotypes between healthy human individuals. V was cut by 6 bases and J by 4 bases, with 8 bases left in between. The CDR3 contains 12 residues. The germline V gene has CDR1 LNHDA and CDR2 SQIVND (reference sequence). Sequencing used immunoSEQ multiplex PCR; TCRdb keeps in-frame clones, though not all of them. Among over a million clones listed, around three quarters were seen once. Material for sequencing was memory CD4+ T cells from PBMCs. This sample's subset: CD45RA-negative fraction. V and J are TRBV19 and TRBJ2-3; D tentatively fits TRBD1 or TRBD2 (5 bases each). The sequence came from a man between 18 and 35 years old in good health. Some clones in this sample may be carry-over from other donors' samples. Here the CDR3 DNA reads TGTGCCAGTAGGGGGGATCCAGATACGCAGTATTTT. It codes for CASRGDPDTQYF.